These 22 T cell receptor beta chains share one sample of origin, sequenced in a study of T cell changes during pregnancy in multiple sclerosis. Here immunoSEQ multiplex PCR was the method, and the copy in TCRdb shows in-frame clones only, minus some. Of 40,000 to 55,000 clones listed, nearly 95% were seen once; the top ten hold 0.25% to 0.3%. This specimen was CD4+ T cells from peripheral blood mononuclear cells, taken in the second trimester of pregnancy. These receptors originate from a female donor with multiple sclerosis, enrolled in a pregnancy study.

The rearrangement joins TRBV25-1 to TRBJ2-1; 9 bases line up with TRBD2. The CDR3 length is 14 residues. Germline loops: CDR1 MGHDK, CDR2 SYGVNS. V was pared by 2 bases and J by 7 bases, with 3 bases of the junction left unmatched. The chain's CDR3 is CASSEAGGLNEQFF. The DNA of the CDR3 is TGTGCCAGCAGTGAAGCGGGAGGGTTAAATGAGCAGTTCTTC.

This clone appeared once. The rearrangement uses TRBV9 and TRBJ2-7, with 7 nucleotides matching TRBD2. CDR3 length: 15 amino acids. Germline CDR1 reads SGDLS; CDR2 reads YYNGEE. The V and J ends lost 0 bases and 7 bases, in that order; junction bases with no gene match: 10. The CDR3 region is CASSVDPGGPREQYF. Written as DNA, the CDR3 is TGTGCCAGCAGCGTAGATCCGGGGGGACCGCGGGAGCAGTACTTC.

This chain links TRBV5-1 with TRBJ1-3; D ambiguous. The germline V gene has CDR1 SGHRS and CDR2 YFSETQ. CDR3 length: 14 residues. V gave up 0 bases and J gave up 0 bases, with 4 bases separating them. CDR3 nucleotides: TGCGCCAGCAGCTTGGCCAGCTCTGGAAACACCATATATTTT. Amino acids: CASSLASSGNTIYF.

J is TRBJ1-1 and V is TRBV29-1; the D is unclear. Trimming took off 8 bases at V and 6 bases at J, with 16 bases between the two ends. The V gene's germline CDR1 is SQVTM and CDR2 ANQGSEA. The CDR3 extends over 12 amino acids. For the CDR3, the DNA is TGCAGCTACTTACGGCGGGAGGCTGAAGCTTTCTTT. It codes for CSYLRREAEAFF. The whole variable domain, filled in from reference TRBV29-1 and TRBJ1-1, reads SAVISQKPSRDICQRGTSLTIQCQVDSQVTMMFWYRQQPGQSLTLIATANQGSEATYESGFVIDKFPISRPNLTFSTLTVSNMSPEDSSIYLCSYLRREAEAFFGQGTRLTVV.

The gene calls are TRBV2 and TRBJ2-1, with TRBD2 as a possible D gene (6 bases). Germline CDR1 SNHLY, CDR2 FYNNEI. This CDR3 is 13 amino acids long. The V gene lost 7 bases and the J gene lost 5 bases, with 12 bases spanning the gap. This CDR3 reads CASNRGMDNEQFF. CDR3 coding DNA: TGTGCCAGCAATCGGGGGATGGACAATGAGCAGTTCTTC.

In this sample, this clone turned up once. The chain links TRBV9 to TRBJ2-3; D gene uncertain. CDR1 SGDLS and CDR2 YYNGEE come from the germline V gene. This CDR3 contains 14 residues. V gave up 0 bases and J gave up 2 bases, with 7 bases separating them. The CDR3 sequence: CASSVGPSTDTQYF. Written as DNA, the CDR3 is TGTGCCAGCAGCGTAGGGCCTTCCACAGATACGCAGTATTTT.

The gene calls are TRBV4-1 and TRBJ2-4; D remains unclear. The CDR3 is 17 amino acids. The germline gives CDR1 MGHRA, CDR2 YSYEKL. The V gene lost 0 bases and the J gene lost 1 base, with 13 bases spanning the gap. The CDR3 protein is CASSQEGYSPAKNIQYF. The CDR3, as DNA: TGCGCCAGCAGCCAAGAAGGATACAGCCCCGCCAAAAACATTCAGTACTTC.

This clone was seen just once. The V gene is TRBV19, the J gene TRBJ2-1, with 10 nucleotides matching TRBD2. This CDR3 region has 16 residues. The germline V gene encodes CDR1 LNHDA and CDR2 SQIVND (reference sequence). Unmatched junction bases numbered 8, after V lost 6 bases and J lost 3 bases. The CDR3 sequence: CASSLSTSGFYNEQFF. The CDR3 DNA sequence: TGTGCCAGTAGCCTCTCGACTAGCGGGTTCTACAATGAGCAGTTCTTC.

The V gene is TRBV6-5, the J gene TRBJ1-5; a possible D gene is TRBD1 (6 bases). V dropped 2 bases and J dropped 2 bases, with 10 bases sitting between them. The CDR3 runs 15 residues. From germline, CDR1 is MNHEY and CDR2 SVGAGI. The CDR3 protein is CASSYGAGGNQPQHF. The DNA for the CDR3 is TGTGCCAGCAGTTACGGTGCAGGGGGCAATCAGCCCCAGCATTTT.

This clone was recorded once. This chain joins TRBV6-5 and TRBJ2-7; 8 bases line up with TRBD1. V lost 1 base, J lost 2 bases, and 1 base stayed unmatched. Germline V gives CDR1 MNHEY, CDR2 SVGAGI. This CDR3 has 14 amino acids. The CDR3 DNA reads TGTGCCAGCAGTTACTTCAGGGGGCCCTACGAGCAGTACTTC. Amino acid sequence: CASSYFRGPYEQYF.

The chain joins TRBV5-4 to TRBJ2-5; 8 bases match TRBD2. Germline loops: CDR1 SGHNT, CDR2 YYREEE (reference sequence). The length of the CDR3 is 16 residues. V shed 1 base and J 0 bases; nucleotides not matched to a gene: 5. The DNA for the CDR3 is TGTGCCAGCAGCTTGCAGGGACTAGGGCACCAAGAGACCCAGTACTTC. This gives the protein CASSLQGLGHQETQYF.

The chain is built from TRBV9 and TRBJ1-4; no definite D call. V lost 0 bases to trimming and J lost 8 bases, with 11 bases between them. The CDR3 has 14 residues. Germline V gene lookup returns CDR1 SGDLS and CDR2 YYNGEE. CDR3 in DNA: TGTGCCAGCAGCGTAGAGCTACGCGGGGAAAAACTGTTTTTT. Translated: CASSVELRGEKLFF.

V is TRBV7-9 and J is TRBJ2-7; maybe TRBD1 (6 bases). Germline V gene lookup returns CDR1 SEHNR and CDR2 FQNEAQ (reference sequence). The V and J ends lost 3 bases and 5 bases respectively, with 11 bases between them. The CDR3 totals 13 residues. DNA of the CDR3: TGTGCCAGCAGCTTGGGGCAGGGGAACGAGCAGTACTTC. This codes for CASSLGQGNEQYF.

The gene calls are TRBV27 and TRBJ1-2; 7 bases match TRBD1. Trimming took 2 bases from V and 6 from J; bases not matched to a gene: 6. Germline CDR1 is MNHEY and CDR2 is SMNVEV (reference sequence). CDR3 length: 14 residues. This chain's CDR3 is CASSLAPGTDGYTF. The CDR3 nucleotides read TGTGCCAGCAGTTTAGCCCCAGGGACAGATGGCTACACCTTC.

The rearrangement joins TRBV28 to TRBJ2-7; tentatively, D is TRBD1 (6 bases). The length of the CDR3 is 16 residues. Trimming removed 2 bases at V and 2 bases at J, with 16 bases between. Germline loops: CDR1 MDHEN, CDR2 SYDVKM. The CDR3 DNA reads TGTGCCAGCAGTTTAGAGTCAGGGGAGAAGGCCTACGAGCAGTACTTC. Translating gives CASSLESGEKAYEQYF. Full variable domain (outside the CDR3, taken from reference TRBV28 and TRBJ2-7): DVKVTQSSRYLVKRTGEKVFLECVQDMDHENMFWYRQDPGLGLRLIYFSYDVKMKEKGDIPEGYSVSREKKERFSLILESASTNQTSMYLCASSLESGEKAYEQYFGPGTRLTVT.

The chain is built from TRBV5-8 and TRBJ1-1; D call uncertain. This CDR3 contains 11 residues. The V and J ends lost 5 bases and 7 bases respectively, with 9 bases between them. Germline CDR1 is SGHTS and CDR2 is YDEGEE. In DNA, the CDR3 is TGTGCCAGCAGGAGGGCCGGTGAAGCTTTCTTT. This translates into CASRRAGEAFF.

This clone was seen just once. This chain joins TRBV6-1 and TRBJ2-7, with D possibly being TRBD1 (6 bases). V lost 7 bases and J lost 3, with 19 bases in between. This CDR3 contains 15 residues. Germline V gene data show CDR1 as MNHNS and CDR2 as SASEGT. CDR3 coding DNA: TGTGCCAGCACCTTTCCCCGGGACATCTTCTACGAGCAGTACTTC. This encodes CASTFPRDIFYEQYF.

J is TRBJ2-4 and V is TRBV5-1; no reliable D call. Trimming removed 0 bases at V and 3 bases at J, with 7 bases between. CDR1 and CDR2 from the germline V gene are SGHRS and YFSETQ. CDR3 length: 14 residues. The CDR3 is CASSLAPGKNIQYF. CDR3 nucleotides: TGCGCCAGCAGCTTGGCCCCGGGCAAAAACATTCAGTACTTC.

V is TRBV5-1 and J is TRBJ1-4, with 8 bases aligning to TRBD1. V shed 4 bases, J shed 7 bases, and the junction held 3 bases outside the gene matches. Germline values: CDR1 SGHRS, CDR2 YFSETQ. There are 13 residues in the CDR3. Here the CDR3 DNA reads TGCGCCAGCAGCCTGGGGACAGGTGAAAAACTGTTTTTT. It is translated as CASSLGTGEKLFF.

The J gene is TRBJ2-1, the V gene TRBV6-6; D possibly corresponds to TRBD2 (7 bases). This CDR3 contains 16 residues. Germline V gives CDR1 MNHNY, CDR2 SVGAGI (reference sequence). The V end lost 6 bases, the J end lost 8 bases, and 23 bases lay between the germline ends. Here the CDR3 reads CASSWGGERGLYEQFF. In nucleotides, the CDR3 is TGTGCCAGCAGCTGGGGGGGCGAGCGGGGTCTCTATGAGCAGTTCTTC.

In nucleotides, the CDR3 is TGCGCCAGCAGCTTGGGCAGGGGGAGCTCCTACGAGCAGTACTTC. Translating it yields CASSLGRGSSYEQYF. This rearrangement joins TRBV5-1 to TRBJ2-7; 7 nucleotides align to TRBD1. This CDR3 is built from 15 residues. Germline CDR1 and CDR2: SGHRS and YFSETQ. The V and J ends lost 0 bases and 0 bases, in that order; junction bases with no gene match: 3.

The chain employs TRBV4-1 and TRBJ1-1; D remains ambiguous. V was clipped by 3 bases and J by 2 bases, with 13 bases between them. This CDR3 region has 15 residues. Germline-derived CDR1 and CDR2 are MGHRA and YSYEKL. The CDR3 spells CASSQLGLSNTEAFF. CDR3 sequence (DNA): TGCGCCAGCAGCCAGTTAGGACTGAGCAACACTGAAGCTTTCTTT.